This TCR beta chain was found in a study of blood T cell repertoires in COVID-19. Study information: The United States, Italy and Spain provided the acute and convalescent COVID-19 samples. Nucleic acid was either cDNA or gDNA, and it came from T cells, B-cell-depleted T cells, or PBMCs.

Germline CDR1 reads SNHLY; CDR2 reads FYNNEI. CDR3 length: 16 amino acids. The V gene lost 1 base and the J gene lost 0 bases, with 13 bases spanning the gap. This clone has just a few counts. The authors' processing: Reference gene primers were amplified, and this amplification served to estimate nucleated cell counts. The assay was immunoSEQ multiplex PCR, and TCRdb's table has in-frame clones only and misses some. V, J and clone size derive from that table, while D and trimming were established from the DNA sequence. The data hold about 120,000 clones, with approximately 90% observed a single time.

The chain carries TRBV2 and TRBJ2-7, with D uncertain. Sequenced material: peripheral blood. This TCR was sampled from a human donor with active COVID-19. The donor label of this sample is uncertain. Here the CDR3 reads CASSEGTRWSSYEQYF. In DNA form, the CDR3 reads TGTGCCAGCAGTGAAGGAACACGGTGGAGCTCCTACGAGCAGTACTTC.